This T cell receptor beta chain comes out of a study of blood T cell repertoires in COVID-19. At the level of the study: The study drew acute and convalescent COVID-19 samples from the United States, Italy and Spain.

V was cut by 4 bases and J by 0 bases, with 8 bases left in between. Germline assignment: CDR1 SGHTA and CDR2 FQGNSA. The CDR3 is 14 residues long. Per the original methods: Reference gene primer amplification gave nucleated cell count estimates. The table came from immunoSEQ multiplex PCR; TCRdb's copy has only in-frame clones and leaves some out. The V and J calls and the clone size are those of that table, but D and trimming were determined from the DNA. Here the sample spans fewer than 130,000 clones, 82% being singletons. This chain links TRBV7-2 with TRBJ2-3; D remains ambiguous. The sequence was collected from a woman in her fifties or sixties with acute or convalescent COVID-19. Sample: peripheral blood. This CDR3 reads CASSYIPSTDTQYF. CDR3 nucleotide sequence: TGTGCCAGCAGCTATATTCCTAGCACAGATACGCAGTATTTT.